This TCR beta chain was retrieved from a study of T cells in Graves' hyperthyroidism and ophthalmopathy. Amplification of TCR beta CDR3 regions used RNA as the template. HTBI primers were used for first-round RT-PCR of the TCR CDR3. TCRdb recomputed calls from the multiplex PCR reads with MiXCR, one row per CDR3 protein. The table shows roughly 580,000 distinct CDR3 sequences, with 46% occurring only once. The table lists this clonotype with a count of one. Disease duration under 2 months; hyperthyroidism patients were aged 18 to 65. The specimen sequenced was peripheral blood or thyroid tissue (not recorded which). The origin of this receptor is a young woman with Graves' hyperthyroidism.

Written as DNA, the CDR3 is TGCAGCGTTGAGGGCAGGAGGAGTGGCTACACCTTC. Its protein product is CSVEGRRSGYTF. The chain is built from TRBV29-1 and TRBJ1-2, with D hard to call. Germline loops: CDR1 SQVTM, CDR2 ANQGSEA. The CDR3 length is 12 residues. Trimming removed 3 bases from V and 7 bases from J, with 12 bases in between. Full variable domain (missing parts from reference TRBV29-1 and TRBJ1-2): SAVISQKPSRDICQRGTSLTIQCQVDSQVTMMFWYRQQPGQSLTLIATANQGSEATYESGFVIDKFPISRPNLTFSTLTVSNMSPEDSSIYLCSVEGRRSGYTFGSGTRLTVV.